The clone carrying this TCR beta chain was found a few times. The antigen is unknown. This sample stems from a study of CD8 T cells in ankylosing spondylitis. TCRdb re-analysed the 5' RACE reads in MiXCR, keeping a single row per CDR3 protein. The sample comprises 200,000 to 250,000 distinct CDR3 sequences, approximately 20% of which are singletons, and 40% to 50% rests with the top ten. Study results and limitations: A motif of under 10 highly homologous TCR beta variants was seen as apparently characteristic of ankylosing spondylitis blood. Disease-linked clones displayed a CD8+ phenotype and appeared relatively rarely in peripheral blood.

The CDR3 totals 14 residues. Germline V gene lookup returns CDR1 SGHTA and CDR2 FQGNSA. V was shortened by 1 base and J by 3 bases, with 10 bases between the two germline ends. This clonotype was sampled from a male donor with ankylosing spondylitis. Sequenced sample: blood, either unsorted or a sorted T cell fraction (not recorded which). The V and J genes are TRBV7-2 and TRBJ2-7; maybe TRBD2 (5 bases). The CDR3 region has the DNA TGTGCCAGCAGCTTAGAGGTGGGAGTCTACGAGCAGTACTTC. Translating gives CASSLEVGVYEQYF.